This TCR beta chain appears in the sequencing data of a study of blood T cell repertoires in COVID-19. This clone appeared a few times. Other DNA sequences in the sample encode the same CDR3. Assay used: immunoSEQ multiplex PCR; TCRdb lists only in-frame clones, some missing. The sample yields around 280,000 clones, approximately 83% seen once. V lost 1 base to trimming and J lost 6 bases, with 7 bases between them. This CDR3 contains 14 residues. Per germline, CDR1 LNHDA and CDR2 SQIVND (reference sequence). The TCR sequence derives from a young woman who had recovered from COVID-19. The chain links TRBV19 to TRBJ1-6; tentatively, D is TRBD1 (5 bases). Sample: peripheral blood. CDR3 in amino acids: CASSIGGVNSPLHF. The CDR3 coding sequence is TGTGCCAGTAGTATAGGGGGGGTTAATTCACCCCTCCACTTT.